The present T cell receptor beta chain was sequenced within a study of T cell responses to AZD1222 COVID-19 vaccine (dated by TCRdb to the early 2020s). In the study overall: A total of 230 to 250 trial participants underwent TCR sequencing, of whom some 210 received two doses of AZD1222 and roughly 25 received two doses of the MenACWY control vaccine. Enrollment into the trials was organized by age into subgroups of 18-55, 56-69 and 70-plus years, and those subgroups contained about 160, 30 and 59 TCR-sequenced participants, respectively.

The time point label for this specimen denotes: about 28 days (+/-7) after the second vaccine dose. AZD1222 recipients whose second dose came at about 4 weeks and those whose second dose came at about 12 weeks were combined into one group, since spike-specific TCR depth and breadth did not differ between the two schedules. Vaccinee samples were obtained from the UK trials COV001 and COV002, which included a single-blind randomized controlled phase 2/3 trial of AZD1222 (ChAdOx1 nCoV-19) in healthy adults. For TCRbeta chain sequencing, PBMC samples were collected from trial participants at day 0 and at day 28 after the second dose. The paper as a whole reports these results and caveats: Reportedly, close to half of the unique spike-specific TCRs recognized epitopes lying outside the regions that are mutated in the B.1.351 and B.1.1.7 variants. The 56-69-year group was small, and its depth increase did not reach significance, likely because of low power. CD4 TCRs associated with the vaccine covered the entire spike protein, and the dominant responses were in regions 160-218 and 743-854. Participants were mostly white British and included more females than males, and it was suggested by the authors that clonal diversity may have been underestimated. Conclusions about previously exposed vaccinees were limited because only 6 or 7 AZD1222 recipients were SARS-CoV-2 seropositive at baseline. Because no day 14 peak-response samples were available, the repertoires could be characterized only after the peak T cell response. After two AZD1222 doses, both the breadth and the depth of spike-specific TCRs were significantly higher than at day 0 and than in MenACWY recipients.

To note about this clone: It lacks a known antigen. No per-base quality is available; no much larger clone lies one base away.

The CDR3 regions of human TCRbeta chains were analyzed by immunosequencing. The authors' pipeline ran thus. TCRs in the repertoires were compared against a reference library of SARS-CoV-2-specific TCRs that had been generated with the MIRA antigen-specificity platform. Breadth meant the fraction of unique TCRs that were SARS-CoV-2-associated, whereas depth meant the fraction of total T cells that were SARS-CoV-2-associated. Using the MIRA data, each spike-specific TCR was mapped to the spike region that the TCR reacts to and placed in a CD4 or CD8 class. Log10-transformed breadth and depth values were compared by one-way ANOVA with Sidak's multiple comparisons tests. As stored in TCRdb, this immuneACCESS dataset retains in-frame rearrangements with V and J assigned. A fraction of the clones does not appear; measured against another copy, unresolved V genes explain less than half of the discrepancy, and the remainder lacks a known reason. For V, J and clone size, that table is used; D and trimming come from the DNA. This sample gives 95,000 to 130,000 clones in total; about 90% of them show up just once. Clones ranked in the top ten supply about 1.4% of the sample.

The source material was peripheral blood, sampled 28 days after the second AZD1222 dose. This TCR came from an adult who received the AZD1222 COVID-19 vaccine.

The sequenced DNA is TGTGCCAGCAGCAGATGTGTGAGGCGCAATCAGCCCCAGCATTTT. This sequence encodes CASSRCVRRNQPQHF. Rearrangement joined TRBV21-1 to TRBJ1-5. TRBV21-1 is flagged as a pseudogene. Inclusive of the bounding cysteine and phenylalanine, the CDR3 is 15 residues long. Only the CDR3 portion is preserved as DNA: 45 bases, with reading frame beginning at the first base.